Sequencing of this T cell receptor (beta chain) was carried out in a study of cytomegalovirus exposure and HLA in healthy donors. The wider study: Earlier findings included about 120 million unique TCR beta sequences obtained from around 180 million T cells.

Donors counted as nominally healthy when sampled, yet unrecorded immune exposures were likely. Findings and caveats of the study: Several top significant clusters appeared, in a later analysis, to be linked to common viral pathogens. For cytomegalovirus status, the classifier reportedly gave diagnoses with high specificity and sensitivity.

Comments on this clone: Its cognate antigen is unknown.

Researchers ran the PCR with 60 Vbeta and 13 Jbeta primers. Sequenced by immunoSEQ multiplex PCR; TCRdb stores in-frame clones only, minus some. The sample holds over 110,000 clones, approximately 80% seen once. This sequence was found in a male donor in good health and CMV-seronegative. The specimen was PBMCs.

The CDR3 protein is CASSVNGLTDTQYF. The CDR3 DNA follows: TGTGCCAGCAGTGTAAATGGACTCACAGATACGCAGTATTTT. The chain is built from TRBV6-4 and TRBJ2-3, with D perhaps matching TRBD2 (5 bases). CDR1 MRHNA and CDR2 SNTAGT come from the germline V gene. The CDR3 length is 14 residues. V lost 4 bases and J 2 bases, leaving 10 bases between the germline ends.